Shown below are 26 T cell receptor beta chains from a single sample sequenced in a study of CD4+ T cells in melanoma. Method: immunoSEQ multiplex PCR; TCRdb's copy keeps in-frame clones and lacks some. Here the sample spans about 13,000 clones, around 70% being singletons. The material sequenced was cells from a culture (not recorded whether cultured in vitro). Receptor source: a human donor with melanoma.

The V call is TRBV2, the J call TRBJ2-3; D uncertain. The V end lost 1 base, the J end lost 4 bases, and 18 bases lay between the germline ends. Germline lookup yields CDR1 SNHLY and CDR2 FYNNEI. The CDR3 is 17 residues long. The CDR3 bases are TGTGCCAGCAGTGAAGTGGGCCTCCAGGCTACCCCAGATACGCAGTATTTT. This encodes CASSEVGLQATPDTQYF.

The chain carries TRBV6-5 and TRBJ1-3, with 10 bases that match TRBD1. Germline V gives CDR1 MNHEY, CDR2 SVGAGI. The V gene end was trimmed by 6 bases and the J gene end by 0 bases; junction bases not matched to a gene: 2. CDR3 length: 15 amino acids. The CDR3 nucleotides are TGTGCCAGCAGGGGGGACAGGGGCTCTGGAAACACCATATATTTT. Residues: CASRGDRGSGNTIYF.

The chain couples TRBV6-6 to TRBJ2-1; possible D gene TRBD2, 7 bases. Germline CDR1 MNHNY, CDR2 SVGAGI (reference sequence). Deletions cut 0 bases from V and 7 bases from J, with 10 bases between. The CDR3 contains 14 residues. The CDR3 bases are TGTGCCAGCAGTTACTCGGGGAGGGGGAATGAGCAGTTCTTC. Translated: CASSYSGRGNEQFF.

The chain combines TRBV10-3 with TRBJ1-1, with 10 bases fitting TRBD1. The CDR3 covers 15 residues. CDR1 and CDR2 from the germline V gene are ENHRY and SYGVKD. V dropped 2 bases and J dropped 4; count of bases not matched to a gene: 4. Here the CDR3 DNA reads TGTGCCATCAGTGAGCAGGGACAGGGGAGCACTGAAGCTTTCTTT. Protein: CAISEQGQGSTEAFF.

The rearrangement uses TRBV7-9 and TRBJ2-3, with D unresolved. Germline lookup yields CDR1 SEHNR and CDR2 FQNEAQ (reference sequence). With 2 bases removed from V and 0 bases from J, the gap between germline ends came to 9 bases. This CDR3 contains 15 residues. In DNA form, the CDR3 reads TGTGCCAGCAGCTTACGGCGGTCTAGCACAGATACGCAGTATTTT. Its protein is CASSLRRSSTDTQYF.

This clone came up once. In DNA, the CDR3 is TGTGCCAGCTCAAAAAGCTCACAGGCCTATGGCTACACCTTC. Its protein is CASSKSSQAYGYTF. The V call is TRBV18, the J call TRBJ1-2; possible D gene TRBD1, 5 bases. V was clipped by 5 bases and J by 4 bases, with 14 bases between them. This CDR3 comprises 14 residues. The germline CDR1 and CDR2 sequences are KGHSH and LQKENI.

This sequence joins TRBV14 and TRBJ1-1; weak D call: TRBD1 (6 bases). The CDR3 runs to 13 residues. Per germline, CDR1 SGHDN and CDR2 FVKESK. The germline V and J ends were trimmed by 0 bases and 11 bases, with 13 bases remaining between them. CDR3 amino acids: CASSQDQGRRAFF. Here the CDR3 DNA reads TGTGCCAGCAGCCAAGACCAGGGGCGTCGGGCTTTCTTT.

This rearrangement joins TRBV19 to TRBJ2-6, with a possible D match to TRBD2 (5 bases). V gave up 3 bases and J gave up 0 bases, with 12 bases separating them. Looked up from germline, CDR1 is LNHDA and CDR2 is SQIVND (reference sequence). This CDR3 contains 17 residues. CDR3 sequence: CASSIRGSLSGANVLTF. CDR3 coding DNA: TGTGCCAGTAGTATCCGGGGAAGCCTCTCTGGGGCCAACGTCCTGACTTTC.

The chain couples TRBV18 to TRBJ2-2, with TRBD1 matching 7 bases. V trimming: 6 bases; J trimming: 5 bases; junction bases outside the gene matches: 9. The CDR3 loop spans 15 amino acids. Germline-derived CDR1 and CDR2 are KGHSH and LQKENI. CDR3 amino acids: CASSRQGRLTGELFF. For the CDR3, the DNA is TGTGCCAGCTCGAGACAGGGAAGGTTGACCGGGGAGCTGTTTTTT.

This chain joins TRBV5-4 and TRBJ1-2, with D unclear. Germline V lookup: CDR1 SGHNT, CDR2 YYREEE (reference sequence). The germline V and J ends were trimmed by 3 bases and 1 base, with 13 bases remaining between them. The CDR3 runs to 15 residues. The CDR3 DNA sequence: TGTGCCAGCAGCTCTAGGTCGGACGGTAACTATGGCTACACCTTC. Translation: CASSSRSDGNYGYTF.

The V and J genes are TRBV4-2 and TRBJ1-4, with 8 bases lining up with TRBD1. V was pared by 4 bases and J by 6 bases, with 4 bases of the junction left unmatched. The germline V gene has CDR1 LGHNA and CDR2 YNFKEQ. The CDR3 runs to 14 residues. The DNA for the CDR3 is TGTGCCAGCAGCCTACAGGGGGGGGATGAAAAACTGTTTTTT. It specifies CASSLQGGDEKLFF.

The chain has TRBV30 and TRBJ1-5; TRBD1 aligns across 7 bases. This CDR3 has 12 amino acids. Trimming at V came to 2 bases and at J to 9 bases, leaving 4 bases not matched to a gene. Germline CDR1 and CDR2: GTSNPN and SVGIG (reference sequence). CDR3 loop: CAWSRQGLPQHF. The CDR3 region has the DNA TGTGCCTGGAGTCGACAGGGCTTGCCCCAGCATTTT. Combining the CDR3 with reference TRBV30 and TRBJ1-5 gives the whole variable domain SQTIHQWPATLVQPVGSPLSLECTVEGTSNPNLYWYRQAAGRGLQLLFYSVGIGQISSEVPQNLSASRPQDRQFILSSKKLLLSDSGFYLCAWSRQGLPQHFGDGTRLSIL.

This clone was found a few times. This chain's CDR3 is CASSSDRGLYQPQHF. DNA of the CDR3: TGTGCCAGTAGCAGCGACAGGGGGCTCTATCAGCCCCAGCATTTT. The V gene is TRBV19, the J gene TRBJ1-5, with 10 bases matching TRBD1. The junction had 7 bases not matched to a gene; V was cut back by 6 bases and J by 5 bases. CDR1 LNHDA and CDR2 SQIVND come from the germline V gene (reference sequence). The CDR3 sequence is 15 residues long.

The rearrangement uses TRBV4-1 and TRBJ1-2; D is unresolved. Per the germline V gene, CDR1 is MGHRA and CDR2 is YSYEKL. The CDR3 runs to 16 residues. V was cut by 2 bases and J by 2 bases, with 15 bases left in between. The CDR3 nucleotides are TGCGCCAGCAGCCAACCAAAGCCAAGGCCCAACTATGGCTACACCTTC. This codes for CASSQPKPRPNYGYTF.

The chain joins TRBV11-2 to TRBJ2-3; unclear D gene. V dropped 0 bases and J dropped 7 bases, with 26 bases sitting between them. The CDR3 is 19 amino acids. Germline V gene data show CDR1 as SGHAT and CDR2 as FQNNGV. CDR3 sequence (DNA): TGTGCCAGCAGCTTAGATTCTAGGGCGGCATTCGTAAGGCGAAATACGCAGTATTTT. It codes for CASSLDSRAAFVRRNTQYF.

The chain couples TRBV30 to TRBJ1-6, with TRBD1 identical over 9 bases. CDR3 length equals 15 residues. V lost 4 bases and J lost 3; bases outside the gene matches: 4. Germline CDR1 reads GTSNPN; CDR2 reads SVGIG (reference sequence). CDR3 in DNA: TGTGCCTGGATCCCGGGACAGGGCTATAATTCACCCCTCCACTTT. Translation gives CAWIPGQGYNSPLHF.

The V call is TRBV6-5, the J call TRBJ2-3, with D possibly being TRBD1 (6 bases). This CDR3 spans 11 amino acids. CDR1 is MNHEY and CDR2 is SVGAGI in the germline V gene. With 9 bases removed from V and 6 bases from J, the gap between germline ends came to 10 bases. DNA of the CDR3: TGTGCCAGTATGAGGGGGGATACGCAGTATTTT. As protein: CASMRGDTQYF.

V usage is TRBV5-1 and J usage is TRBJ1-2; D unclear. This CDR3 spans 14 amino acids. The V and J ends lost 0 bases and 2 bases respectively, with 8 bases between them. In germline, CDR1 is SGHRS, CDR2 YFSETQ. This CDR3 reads CASSLGVLNYGYTF. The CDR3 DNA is TGCGCCAGCAGCTTGGGGGTCCTCAACTATGGCTACACCTTC.

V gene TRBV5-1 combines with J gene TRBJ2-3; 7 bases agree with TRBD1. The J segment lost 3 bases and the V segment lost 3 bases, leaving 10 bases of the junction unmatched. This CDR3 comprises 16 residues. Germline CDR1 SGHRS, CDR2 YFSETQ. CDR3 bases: TGCGCCAGCAGCTCAAGAACAGGGGTGGGAACAGATACGCAGTATTTT. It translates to CASSSRTGVGTDTQYF.

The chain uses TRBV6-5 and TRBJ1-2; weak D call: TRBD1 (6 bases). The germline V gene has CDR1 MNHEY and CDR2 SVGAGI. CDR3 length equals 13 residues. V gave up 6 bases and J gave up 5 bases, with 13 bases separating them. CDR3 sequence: CASSAIQGYGYTF. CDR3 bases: TGTGCCAGCAGCGCCATACAGGGTTATGGCTACACCTTC.

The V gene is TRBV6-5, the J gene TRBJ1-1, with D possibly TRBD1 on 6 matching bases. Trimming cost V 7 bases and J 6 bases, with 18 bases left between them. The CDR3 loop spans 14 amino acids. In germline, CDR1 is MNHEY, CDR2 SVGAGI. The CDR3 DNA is TGTGCCAGCAATACACAGGGAGGCTTATCTGAAGCTTTCTTT. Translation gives CASNTQGGLSEAFF.

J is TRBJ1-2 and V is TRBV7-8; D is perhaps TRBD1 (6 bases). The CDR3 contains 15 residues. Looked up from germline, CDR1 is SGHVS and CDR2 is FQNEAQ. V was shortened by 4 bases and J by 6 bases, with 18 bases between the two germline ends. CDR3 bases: TGTGCCAGCAGCTCGGGGGCAGGGTGGTCCGATGGCTACACCTTC. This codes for CASSSGAGWSDGYTF.

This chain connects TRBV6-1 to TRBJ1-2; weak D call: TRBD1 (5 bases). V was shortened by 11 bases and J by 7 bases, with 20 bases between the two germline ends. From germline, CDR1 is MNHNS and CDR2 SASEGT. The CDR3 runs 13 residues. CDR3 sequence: CAVQRGGTRGYTF. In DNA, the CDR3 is TGTGCCGTACAGAGGGGCGGCACTCGTGGCTACACCTTC.

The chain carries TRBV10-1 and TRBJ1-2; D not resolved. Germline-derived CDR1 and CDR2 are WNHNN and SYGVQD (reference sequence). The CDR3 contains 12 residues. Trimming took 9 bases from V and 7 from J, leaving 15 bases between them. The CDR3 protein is CARLGPSGGYTF. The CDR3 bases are TGCGCCAGACTCGGGCCCTCGGGTGGCTACACCTTC.

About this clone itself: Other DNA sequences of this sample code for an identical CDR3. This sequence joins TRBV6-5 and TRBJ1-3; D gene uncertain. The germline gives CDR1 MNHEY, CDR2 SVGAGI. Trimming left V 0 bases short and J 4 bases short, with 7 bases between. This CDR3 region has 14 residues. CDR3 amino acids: CASSYSGRGNTIYF. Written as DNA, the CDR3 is TGTGCCAGCAGTTACTCTGGTCGAGGAAACACCATATATTTT.

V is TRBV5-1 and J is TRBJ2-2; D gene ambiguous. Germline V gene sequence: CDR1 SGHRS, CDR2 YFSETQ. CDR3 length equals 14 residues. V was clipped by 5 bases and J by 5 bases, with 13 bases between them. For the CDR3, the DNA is TGCGCCAGCAGAGGTGACGTGGGGACCGGGGAGCTGTTTTTT. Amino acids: CASRGDVGTGELFF.